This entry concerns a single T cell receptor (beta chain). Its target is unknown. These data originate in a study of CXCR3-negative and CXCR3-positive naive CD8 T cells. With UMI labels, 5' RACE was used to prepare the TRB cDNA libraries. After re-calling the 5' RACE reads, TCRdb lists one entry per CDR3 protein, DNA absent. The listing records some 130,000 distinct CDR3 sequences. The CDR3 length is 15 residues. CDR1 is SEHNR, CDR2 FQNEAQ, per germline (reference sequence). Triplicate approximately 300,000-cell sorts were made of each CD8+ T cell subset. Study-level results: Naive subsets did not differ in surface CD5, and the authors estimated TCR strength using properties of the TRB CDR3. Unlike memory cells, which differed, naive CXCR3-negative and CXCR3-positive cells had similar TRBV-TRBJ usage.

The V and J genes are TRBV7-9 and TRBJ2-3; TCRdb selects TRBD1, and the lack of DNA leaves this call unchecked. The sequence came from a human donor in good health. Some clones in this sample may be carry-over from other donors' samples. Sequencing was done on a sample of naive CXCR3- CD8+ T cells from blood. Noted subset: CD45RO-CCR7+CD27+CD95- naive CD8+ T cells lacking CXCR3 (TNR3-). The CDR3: CASSHPTGSPDTQYF.